This T cell receptor (beta chain) is from a study of blood T cells in healthy people across ages. A sample-barcoded 5' primer and a J-beta primer mix were used in a second PCR of about 7 to 12 cycles. TCRdb analysed the 5' RACE reads with MiXCR anew, one entry per CDR3 protein. The table records 1.5 million to 1.8 million distinct CDR3 sequences, 35% to 45% of them present only once. The CDR3 covers 15 residues. Between the trimmed V and J ends, which lost 0 bases and 4 bases, there was a span of 7 bases. Germline V gene lookup returns CDR1 LGHNA and CDR2 YNFKEQ. This chain connects TRBV4-2 to TRBJ1-6, with D perhaps matching TRBD1 (5 bases). The clonotype comes from a woman aged 18-35 years in good health. Sequencing input: blood. CDR3 in DNA: TGTGCCAGCAGCCAAGAGGGGACGTATAATTCACCCCTCCACTTT. Protein sequence: CASSQEGTYNSPLHF.